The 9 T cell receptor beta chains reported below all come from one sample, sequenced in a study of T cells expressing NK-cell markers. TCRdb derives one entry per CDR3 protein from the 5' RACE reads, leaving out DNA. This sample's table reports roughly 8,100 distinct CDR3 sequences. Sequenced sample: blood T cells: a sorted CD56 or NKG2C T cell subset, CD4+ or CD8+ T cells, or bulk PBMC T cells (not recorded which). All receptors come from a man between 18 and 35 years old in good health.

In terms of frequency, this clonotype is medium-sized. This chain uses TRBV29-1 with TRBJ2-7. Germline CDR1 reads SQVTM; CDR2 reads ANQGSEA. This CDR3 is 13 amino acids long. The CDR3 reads CSVAGSGSYEQYF.

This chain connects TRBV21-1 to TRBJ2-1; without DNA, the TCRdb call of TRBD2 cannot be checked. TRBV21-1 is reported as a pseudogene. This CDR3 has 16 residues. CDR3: CASSKEEGLSYNEQFF.

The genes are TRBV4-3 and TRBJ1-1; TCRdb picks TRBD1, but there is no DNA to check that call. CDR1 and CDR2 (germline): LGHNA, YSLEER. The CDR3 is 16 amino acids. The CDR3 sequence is CASSQDLARGNTEAFF.

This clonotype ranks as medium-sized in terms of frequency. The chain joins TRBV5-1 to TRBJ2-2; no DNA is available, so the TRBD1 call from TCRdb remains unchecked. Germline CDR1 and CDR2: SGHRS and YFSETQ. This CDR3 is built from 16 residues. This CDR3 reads CASSLGQGMGTGELFF.

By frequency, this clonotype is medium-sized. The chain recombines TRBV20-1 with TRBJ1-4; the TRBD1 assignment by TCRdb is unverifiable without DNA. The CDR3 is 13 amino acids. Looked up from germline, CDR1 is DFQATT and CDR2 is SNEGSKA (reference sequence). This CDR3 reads CSAGGQGNEKLFF.

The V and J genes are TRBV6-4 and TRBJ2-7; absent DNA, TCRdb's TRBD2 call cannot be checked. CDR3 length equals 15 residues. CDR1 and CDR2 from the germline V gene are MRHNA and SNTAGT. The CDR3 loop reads CASSRGLAGTYEQYF.

CDR3 protein: CASSPRQGNSKETQYF. V usage is TRBV7-8 and J usage is TRBJ2-5; there is no DNA to check the TCRdb D call of TRBD1. This CDR3 region has 16 residues. Per germline, CDR1 SGHVS and CDR2 FQNEAQ.

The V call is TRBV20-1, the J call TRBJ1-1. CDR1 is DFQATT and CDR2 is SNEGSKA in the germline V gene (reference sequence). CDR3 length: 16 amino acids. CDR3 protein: CSAREGGEGRGTEAFF.

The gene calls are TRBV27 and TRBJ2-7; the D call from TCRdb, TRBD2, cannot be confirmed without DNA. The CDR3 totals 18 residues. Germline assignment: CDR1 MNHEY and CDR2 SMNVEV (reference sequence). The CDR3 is CASSLLGPASGPNYEQYF.